The 21 T cell receptor beta chains reported below all come from one sample, sequenced in a study of shared clonotypes between healthy human individuals (dated by TCRdb to about 2020). CD8 naive samples consisted of CD45RO-negative cells that were positively selected for CCR7, yielding a CD45RA+CCR7+ population without TemRA cells. Receptors were amplified or captured by the immunoSEQ multiplex PCR assay. TCRdb stores this immuneACCESS table with in-frame sequences only. Part of the clones is absent; in the studies checked, under half of the shortfall reflects unresolved V genes, and no reason is known for the rest. The table for this sample lists over 2,000,000 clones; around 93% of them were counted only once. The top ten clonotypes cover more than 1.5% of the sample. The sample comprised naive CD8+ T cells from PBMCs. The cell subset or site label on this specimen signifies: CD45RA+CCR7+. These receptor sequences come from a man younger than 30 in good health. Some clones in this sample may be carry-over from other donors' samples.

Concerning this clone: An end of the junction differs from the germline gene, which may be a read error. The V and J genes are TRBV7-9 and TRBJ2-1, with D perhaps assigned TRBD1 or TRBD2 (5 bases each). The CDR3 has 15 amino acids. Germline V gene lookup returns CDR1 SEHNR and CDR2 FQNEAQ (reference sequence). The CDR3 DNA reads as TGTGCCAGCAGCTTAGCGGGGGTCTCCCACAATGAGCAGTTCTTC. Translated: CASSLAGVSHNEQFF. Using reference TRBV7-9 and TRBJ2-1 for the parts outside the CDR3, the full variable domain is DTGVSQNPRHKITKRGQNVTFRCDPISEHNRLYWYRQTLGQGPEFLTYFQNEAQLEKSRLLSDRFSAERPKGSFSTLEIQRTEQGDSAMYLCASSLAGVSHNEQFFGPGTRLTVL.

The chain combines TRBV28 with TRBJ1-5; D gene uncertain. This CDR3 has 15 residues. Trimming removed 3 bases from V and 1 base from J, with 10 bases in between. Germline CDR1 MDHEN, CDR2 SYDVKM. This CDR3 is CASSFNTRSNQPQHF. In DNA, the CDR3 is TGTGCCAGCAGTTTTAATACGCGAAGCAATCAGCCCCAGCATTTT.

The V gene is TRBV9, the J gene TRBJ2-7; TRBD1 aligns across 9 bases. V lost 4 bases, J lost 4 bases, and 9 bases stayed unmatched. This CDR3 has 15 amino acids. The germline CDR1 and CDR2 sequences are SGDLS and YYNGEE. CDR3 protein: CASSLGQGTGYEQYF. CDR3 in DNA: TGTGCCAGCAGCTTAGGACAGGGGACGGGATACGAGCAGTACTTC. Based on the CDR3 plus reference TRBV9 and TRBJ2-7, the full variable domain is DSGVTQTPKHLITATGQRVTLRCSPRSGDLSVYWYQQSLDQGLQFLIQYYNGEERAKGNILERFSAQQFPDLHSELNLSSLELGDSALYFCASSLGQGTGYEQYFGPGTRLTVT.

This clone was recorded once. The genes are TRBV6-6 and TRBJ2-1, with 14 bases matching TRBD2. CDR1 MNHNY and CDR2 SVGAGI come from the germline V gene (reference sequence). The CDR3 runs to 15 residues. J was trimmed by 5 bases and V by 6 bases; bases with no gene match: 3. The CDR3 DNA reads TGTGCCAGCAGACGACTAGCGGGGGGGGACAATGAGCAGTTCTTC. Protein: CASRRLAGGDNEQFF.

The V call is TRBV5-6, the J call TRBJ1-2; a possible D gene is TRBD1 (6 bases). Germline CDR1 reads SGHDT; CDR2 reads YYEEEE. With 4 bases removed from V and 0 bases from J, the gap between germline ends came to 16 bases. This CDR3 comprises 16 residues. This CDR3 is CASSGTGQSPNYGYTF. The CDR3 DNA reads as TGTGCCAGCAGCGGAACAGGACAGTCCCCTAACTATGGCTACACCTTC.

This clone has only one observation. The chain uses TRBV6-1 and TRBJ2-1; no firm D call. Trimming took off 4 bases at V and 5 bases at J, with 24 bases between the two ends. Germline V CDR1 and CDR2: MNHNS, SASEGT. The CDR3 extends over 18 amino acids. The CDR3 region has the DNA TGTGCCAGCAGTGTACACGGCTGGGGATCTCTATACAACAATGAGCAGTTCTTC. Residues: CASSVHGWGSLYNNEQFF.

The chain couples TRBV9 to TRBJ2-2; 7 bases match TRBD1. V lost 4 bases and J lost 0; bases outside the gene matches: 3. The CDR3 is 15 residues long. Germline CDR1 reads SGDLS; CDR2 reads YYNGEE. The CDR3 region has the DNA TGTGCCAGCAGCTGGACAGGCTCGAACACCGGGGAGCTGTTTTTT. It is translated as CASSWTGSNTGELFF.

The chain couples TRBV11-3 to TRBJ2-3; D is undetermined. Trimming shortened V by 5 bases and J by 2 bases, and 14 bases separated the two germline ends. The CDR3 extends over 15 amino acids. Germline assignment: CDR1 SGHNT and CDR2 YENEEA. The CDR3 DNA is TGTGCCAGCAGCCCCGGGCCGGATGTCACAGATACGCAGTATTTT. Translation gives CASSPGPDVTDTQYF.

This clone was counted once. The chain recombines TRBV16 with TRBJ2-3, with TRBD1 matching 9 bases. This CDR3 has 15 residues. Germline CDR1 and CDR2: KGHSY and FQNENV. J was trimmed by 10 bases and V by 4 bases; bases with no gene match: 12. CDR3 coding DNA: TGTGCCAGCAGCCCTCCAGGGGACAGGGTGTCGCCGCAGTATTTT. Encoded protein: CASSPPGDRVSPQYF.

This rearrangement joins TRBV6-6 to TRBJ2-3; TRBD2 matches at 7 bases. The V and J ends lost 0 bases and 0 bases, in that order; junction bases with no gene match: 3. Germline-derived CDR1 and CDR2 are MNHNY and SVGAGI (reference sequence). CDR3 size: 16 residues. The chain's CDR3 is CASSYSPSGSTDTQYF. The DNA for the CDR3 is TGTGCCAGCAGTTACTCTCCTAGCGGAAGCACAGATACGCAGTATTTT.

This sequence joins TRBV27 and TRBJ1-5; no reliable D call. CDR3 length: 17 amino acids. Deletions cut 2 bases from V and 0 bases from J, with 14 bases between. Germline CDR1 reads MNHEY; CDR2 reads SMNVEV (reference sequence). CDR3 amino acids: CASSLRRNSNSNQPQHF. CDR3 nucleotide sequence: TGTGCCAGCAGTTTACGGCGTAACAGTAATAGCAATCAGCCCCAGCATTTT.

The rearrangement uses TRBV9 and TRBJ2-1, with 8 positions matching TRBD2. Trimming cost V 2 bases and J 7 bases; bases outside gene matches: 14. Germline V CDR1 and CDR2: SGDLS, YYNGEE. The CDR3 is 17 amino acids. CDR3 amino acids: CASSVPTPGLVINEQFF. In DNA form, the CDR3 reads TGTGCCAGCAGCGTCCCCACTCCGGGACTAGTTATAAATGAGCAGTTCTTC. Full variable domain (rest looked up from reference TRBV9 and TRBJ2-1): DSGVTQTPKHLITATGQRVTLRCSPRSGDLSVYWYQQSLDQGLQFLIQYYNGEERAKGNILERFSAQQFPDLHSELNLSSLELGDSALYFCASSVPTPGLVINEQFFGPGTRLTVL.

This chain links TRBV11-2 with TRBJ2-1; 9 bases are shared with TRBD2. Germline CDR1 reads SGHAT; CDR2 reads FQNNGV. The CDR3 has 15 residues. Trimming cost V 1 base and J 9 bases; bases outside gene matches: 7. The DNA for the CDR3 is TGTGCCAGCAGCTTAGTAGCGGGAGTCGGCAGTGAGCAGTTCTTC. It codes for CASSLVAGVGSEQFF.

J is TRBJ2-1 and V is TRBV7-9; the match to TRBD2 covers 10 bases. Germline V gives CDR1 SEHNR, CDR2 FQNEAQ (reference sequence). The CDR3 sequence is 18 residues long. With V trimmed by 1 base and J by 6 bases, 12 bases remained unmatched. For the CDR3, the DNA is TGTGCCAGCAGCTTAGTCTTACTAGCGGGAATTTCGGGCAATGAGCAGTTCTTC. This codes for CASSLVLLAGISGNEQFF.

The chain links TRBV4-1 to TRBJ2-2; 9 bases are shared with TRBD1. V lost 3 bases, J lost 4 bases, and 15 bases stayed unmatched. This CDR3 spans 19 amino acids. Germline V gene sequence: CDR1 MGHRA, CDR2 YSYEKL. This chain's CDR3 is CASSQFRDRAVFGTGELFF. CDR3 DNA sequence: TGCGCCAGCAGCCAGTTCCGGGACAGGGCGGTTTTTGGCACCGGGGAGCTGTTTTTT.

The genes are TRBV28 and TRBJ1-1; no clear D gene. The length of the CDR3 is 15 residues. Per germline, CDR1 MDHEN and CDR2 SYDVKM. V lost 7 bases and J 1 base, leaving 16 bases between the germline ends. The chain's CDR3 is CASIPDTASNTEAFF. CDR3 nucleotides: TGTGCCAGCATACCAGACACGGCCTCGAACACTGAAGCTTTCTTT. Full variable domain (missing parts from reference TRBV28 and TRBJ1-1): DVKVTQSSRYLVKRTGEKVFLECVQDMDHENMFWYRQDPGLGLRLIYFSYDVKMKEKGDIPEGYSVSREKKERFSLILESASTNQTSMYLCASIPDTASNTEAFFGQGTRLTVV.

The chain recombines TRBV29-1 with TRBJ1-1; D is unresolved. This CDR3 spans 11 amino acids. The germline V gene encodes CDR1 SQVTM and CDR2 ANQGSEA. CDR3 region: CGASANTEAFF. CDR3 bases: TGCGGTGCCAGCGCGAACACTGAAGCTTTCTTT.

The CDR3 sequence: CASSSDLERAQETQYF. The CDR3 DNA reads TGTGCCAGCAGTTCGGATTTGGAGCGGGCCCAAGAGACCCAGTACTTC. V and J are TRBV28 and TRBJ2-5; D might be TRBD2 (6 bases). V was pared by 4 bases and J by 1 base, with 16 bases between. CDR1 and CDR2 from the germline V gene are MDHEN and SYDVKM. The CDR3 runs 16 residues.

This rearrangement joins TRBV10-2 to TRBJ2-1; 12 nucleotides match TRBD2. The V and J ends lost 4 bases and 5 bases, in that order; junction bases with no gene match: 3. CDR3 size: 15 residues. Germline CDR1 is WSHSY and CDR2 is SAAADI. CDR3 protein: CASSARTSGNNEQFF. CDR3 in DNA: TGCGCCAGCAGTGCCCGGACTAGCGGGAACAATGAGCAGTTCTTC.

To note about this clone: Other DNA sequences in the same sample also yield this CDR3. This rearrangement joins TRBV4-1 to TRBJ1-1; possibly TRBD1 for D (5 bases). Per the germline V gene, CDR1 is MGHRA and CDR2 is YSYEKL. The CDR3 has 15 residues. The V gene lost 1 base and the J gene lost 0 bases, with 9 bases spanning the gap. The CDR3 sequence is CASSQGGGLNTEAFF. The CDR3 DNA is TGCGCCAGCAGCCAAGGTGGGGGGTTGAACACTGAAGCTTTCTTT.

The sample holds one count of this clone. The same CDR3 also results from other DNA sequences found in this sample. The V and J genes are TRBV7-9 and TRBJ2-3; D not certain. Trimming left V 1 base short and J 2 bases short, with 7 bases between. This CDR3 is built from 14 residues. Germline V gives CDR1 SEHNR, CDR2 FQNEAQ (reference sequence). The CDR3 protein is CASSLGLLTDTQYF. As DNA, the CDR3 is TGTGCCAGCAGCTTAGGCCTTCTCACAGATACGCAGTATTTT. Full variable domain (missing parts from reference TRBV7-9 and TRBJ2-3): DTGVSQNPRHKITKRGQNVTFRCDPISEHNRLYWYRQTLGQGPEFLTYFQNEAQLEKSRLLSDRFSAERPKGSFSTLEIQRTEQGDSAMYLCASSLGLLTDTQYFGPGTRLTVL.